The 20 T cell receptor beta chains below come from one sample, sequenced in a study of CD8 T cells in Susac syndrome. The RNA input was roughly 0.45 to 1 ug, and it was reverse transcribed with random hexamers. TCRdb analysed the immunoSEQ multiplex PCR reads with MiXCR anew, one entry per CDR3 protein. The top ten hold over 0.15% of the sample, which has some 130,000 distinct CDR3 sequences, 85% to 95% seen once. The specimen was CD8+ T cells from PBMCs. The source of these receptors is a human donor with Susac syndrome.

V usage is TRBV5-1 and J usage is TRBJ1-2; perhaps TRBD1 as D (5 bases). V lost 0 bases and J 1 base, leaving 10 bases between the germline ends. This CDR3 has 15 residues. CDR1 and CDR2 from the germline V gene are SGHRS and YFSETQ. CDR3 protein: CASSLAAGGNYGYTF. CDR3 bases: TGCGCCAGCAGCTTGGCCGCCGGGGGTAACTATGGCTACACCTTC.

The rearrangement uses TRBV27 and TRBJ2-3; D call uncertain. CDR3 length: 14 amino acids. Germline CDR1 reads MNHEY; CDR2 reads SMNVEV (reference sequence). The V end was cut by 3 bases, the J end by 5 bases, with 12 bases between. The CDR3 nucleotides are TGTGCCAGCAGTTTGGTGGCGGTCGGAGATACGCAGTATTTT. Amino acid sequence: CASSLVAVGDTQYF.

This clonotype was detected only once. The CDR3 DNA reads as TGTGCCAGCAGTATGGGAATCGCCAATGAGCAGTTCTTC. Its protein is CASSMGIANEQFF. The chain uses TRBV12-3 or TRBV12-4 and TRBJ2-1; D ambiguous. V lost 5 bases, J lost 6 bases, and 11 bases lay in between. The CDR3 is made up of 13 amino acids.

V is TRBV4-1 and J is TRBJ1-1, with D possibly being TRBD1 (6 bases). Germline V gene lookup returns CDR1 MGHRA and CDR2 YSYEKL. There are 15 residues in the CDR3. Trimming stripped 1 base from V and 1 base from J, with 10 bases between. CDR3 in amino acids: CASSQGGGPNTEAFF. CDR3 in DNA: TGCGCCAGCAGCCAAGGGGGGGGGCCGAACACTGAAGCTTTCTTT.

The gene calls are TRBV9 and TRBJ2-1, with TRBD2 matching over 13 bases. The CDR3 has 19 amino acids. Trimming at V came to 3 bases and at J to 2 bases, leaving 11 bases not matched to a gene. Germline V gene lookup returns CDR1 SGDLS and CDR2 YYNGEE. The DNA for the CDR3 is TGTGCCAGCAGCGGGCTGACTACTAGCGGGAGGGCCGCCTACAATGAGCAGTTCTTC. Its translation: CASSGLTTSGRAAYNEQFF. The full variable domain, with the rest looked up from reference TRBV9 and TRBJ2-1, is DSGVTQTPKHLITATGQRVTLRCSPRSGDLSVYWYQQSLDQGLQFLIQYYNGEERAKGNILERFSAQQFPDLHSELNLSSLELGDSALYFCASSGLTTSGRAAYNEQFFGPGTRLTVL.

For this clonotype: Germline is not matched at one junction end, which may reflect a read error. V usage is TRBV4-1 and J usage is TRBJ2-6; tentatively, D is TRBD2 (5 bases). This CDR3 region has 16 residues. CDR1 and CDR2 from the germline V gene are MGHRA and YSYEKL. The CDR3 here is CASSQERESGANVLTF. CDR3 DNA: TGTGCCAGCAGCCAAGAGAGGGAATCTGGGGCCAACGTCCTGACTTTC.

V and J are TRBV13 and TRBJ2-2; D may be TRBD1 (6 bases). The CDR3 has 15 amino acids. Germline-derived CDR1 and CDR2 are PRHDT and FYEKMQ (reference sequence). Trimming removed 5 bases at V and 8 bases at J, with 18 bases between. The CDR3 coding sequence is TGTGCCAGCAGCGCGAAAGGACAGCTTCGGGGGGAGCTGTTTTTT. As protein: CASSAKGQLRGELFF.

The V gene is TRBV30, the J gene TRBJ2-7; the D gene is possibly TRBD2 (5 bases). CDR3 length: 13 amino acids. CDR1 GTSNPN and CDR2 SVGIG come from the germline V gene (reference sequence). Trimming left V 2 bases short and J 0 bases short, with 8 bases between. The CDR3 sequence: CAWSLGSSYEQYF. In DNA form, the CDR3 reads TGTGCCTGGAGTCTGGGGAGCTCCTACGAGCAGTACTTC.

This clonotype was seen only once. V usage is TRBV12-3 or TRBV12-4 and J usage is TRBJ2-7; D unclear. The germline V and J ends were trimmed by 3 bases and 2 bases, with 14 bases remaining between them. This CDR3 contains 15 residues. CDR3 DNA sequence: TGTGCCAGCAGTTTCGGCGCCATCATCACCTACGAGCAGTACTTC. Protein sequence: CASSFGAIITYEQYF.

CDR3 sequence: CASISPRLVSFF. CDR3 nucleotide sequence: TGTGCCAGCATTTCACCGCGACTAGTTTCATTCTTC. The V and J genes are TRBV2 and TRBJ2-1; tentative D call: TRBD2 (6 bases). CDR3 length: 12 amino acids. Between the trimmed V and J ends, which lost 7 bases and 16 bases, there was a span of 20 bases. Germline V gives CDR1 SNHLY, CDR2 FYNNEI.

CDR3 nucleotides: TGTGCCAGCAGCCACCTAGCGGGTGCCTACGAGCAGTACTTC. Its protein is CASSHLAGAYEQYF. The V and J genes are TRBV11-2 and TRBJ2-7; 8 nucleotides match TRBD2. Germline CDR1 reads SGHAT; CDR2 reads FQNNGV. The V segment lost 5 bases and the J segment 2 bases; nucleotides outside the gene matches: 5. This CDR3 contains 14 residues.

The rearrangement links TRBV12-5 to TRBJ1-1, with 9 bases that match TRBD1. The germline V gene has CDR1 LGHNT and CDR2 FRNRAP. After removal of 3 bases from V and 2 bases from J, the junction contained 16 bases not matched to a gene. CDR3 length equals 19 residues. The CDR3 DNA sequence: TGTGCTAGTGGTTTTGGGGTACAGGGGGCTCGGTACGGAAACACTGAAGCTTTCTTT. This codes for CASGFGVQGARYGNTEAFF.

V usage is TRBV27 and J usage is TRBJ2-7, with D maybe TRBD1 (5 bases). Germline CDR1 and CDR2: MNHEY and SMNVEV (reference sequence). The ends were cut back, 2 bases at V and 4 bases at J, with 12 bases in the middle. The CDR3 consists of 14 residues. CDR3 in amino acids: CASSLRGILYEQYF. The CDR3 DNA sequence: TGTGCCAGCAGTTTAAGGGGAATCCTGTACGAGCAGTACTTC.

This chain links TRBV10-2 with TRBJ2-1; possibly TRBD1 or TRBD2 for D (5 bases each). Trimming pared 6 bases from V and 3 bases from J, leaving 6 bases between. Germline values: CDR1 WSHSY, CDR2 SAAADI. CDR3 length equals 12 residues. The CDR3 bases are TGCGCCAGCAGGGGGGTCTACAATGAGCAGTTCTTC. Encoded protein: CASRGVYNEQFF.

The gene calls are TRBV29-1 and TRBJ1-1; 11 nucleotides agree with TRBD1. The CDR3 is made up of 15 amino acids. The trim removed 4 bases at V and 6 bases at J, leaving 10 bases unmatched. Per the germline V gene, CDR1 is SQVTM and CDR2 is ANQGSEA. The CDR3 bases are TGCAGCGTTGGGGGACAGGGGGTTGGAGTCGCTGAAGCTTTCTTT. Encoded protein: CSVGGQGVGVAEAFF.

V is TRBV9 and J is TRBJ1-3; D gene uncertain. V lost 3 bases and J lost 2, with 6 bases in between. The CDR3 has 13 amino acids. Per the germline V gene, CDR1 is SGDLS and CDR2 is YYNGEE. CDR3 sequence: CASSGTAGNTIYF. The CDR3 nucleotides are TGTGCCAGCAGCGGGACTGCTGGAAACACCATATATTTT.

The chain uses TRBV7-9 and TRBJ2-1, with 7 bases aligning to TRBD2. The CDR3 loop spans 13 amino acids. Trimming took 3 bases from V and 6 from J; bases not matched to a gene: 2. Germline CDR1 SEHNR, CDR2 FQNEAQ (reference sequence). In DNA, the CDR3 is TGTGCCAGCAGCTTGGGGAGGGCCAATGAGCAGTTCTTC. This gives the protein CASSLGRANEQFF.

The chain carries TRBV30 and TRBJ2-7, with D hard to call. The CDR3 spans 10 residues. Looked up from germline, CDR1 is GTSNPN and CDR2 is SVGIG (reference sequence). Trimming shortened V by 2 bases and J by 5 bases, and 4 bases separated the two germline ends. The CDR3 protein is CAWSINEQYF. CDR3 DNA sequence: TGTGCCTGGAGTATCAACGAGCAGTACTTC.

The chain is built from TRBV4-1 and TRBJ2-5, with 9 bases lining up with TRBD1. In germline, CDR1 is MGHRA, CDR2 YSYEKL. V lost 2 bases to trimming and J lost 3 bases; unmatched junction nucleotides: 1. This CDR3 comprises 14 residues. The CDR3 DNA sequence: TGCGCCAGCAGCCAACGGACAGGGGAAGAGACCCAGTACTTC. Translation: CASSQRTGEETQYF.

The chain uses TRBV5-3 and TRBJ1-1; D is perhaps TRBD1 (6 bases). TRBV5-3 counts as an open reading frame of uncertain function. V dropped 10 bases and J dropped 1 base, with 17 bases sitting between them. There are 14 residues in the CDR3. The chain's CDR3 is CAGYLQGGNTEAFF. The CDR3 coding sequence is TGTGCCGGGTACCTACAGGGAGGGAACACTGAAGCTTTCTTT.